This entry describes one T cell receptor beta chain. Its antigen is not identified. These data belong to a study of monozygotic twins with inflammatory bowel disease. General observations from the study: Immunosuppressive treatments were not uniform, and this may have added variability to patient repertoires. Possibly because of limited power, concordant and discordant twins showed no difference in repertoire similarity.

A roughly 2.5 ml blood sample was drawn per donor. Per TCR library, 3500 ng of total RNA was used. TCRdb re-called the 5' RACE reads and catalogs CDR3 proteins one per entry, DNA excluded. Listed are more than 300,000 distinct CDR3 sequences; just over 2.5% falls within the top ten. Per germline, CDR1 DFQATT and CDR2 SNEGSKA (reference sequence). This CDR3 has 15 residues. V usage is TRBV20-1 and J usage is TRBJ2-6; the D gene TCRdb calls, TRBD1, cannot be checked with no DNA. The TCR comes from a human donor with ulcerative colitis or Crohn's disease, or a healthy co-twin of an affected twin (not recorded which). Sequenced sample: blood. The CDR3 loop reads CSARLWGKGANVLTF.